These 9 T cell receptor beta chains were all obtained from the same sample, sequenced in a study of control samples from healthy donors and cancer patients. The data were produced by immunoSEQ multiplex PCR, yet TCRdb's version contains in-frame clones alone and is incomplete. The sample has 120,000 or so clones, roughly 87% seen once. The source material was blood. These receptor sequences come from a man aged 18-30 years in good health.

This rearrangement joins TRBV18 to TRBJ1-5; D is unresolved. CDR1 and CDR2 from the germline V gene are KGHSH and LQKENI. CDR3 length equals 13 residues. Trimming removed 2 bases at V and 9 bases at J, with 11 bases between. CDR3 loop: CASSPGSGVPQHF. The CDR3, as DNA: TGTGCCAGCTCACCAGGTTCGGGTGTGCCCCAGCATTTT.

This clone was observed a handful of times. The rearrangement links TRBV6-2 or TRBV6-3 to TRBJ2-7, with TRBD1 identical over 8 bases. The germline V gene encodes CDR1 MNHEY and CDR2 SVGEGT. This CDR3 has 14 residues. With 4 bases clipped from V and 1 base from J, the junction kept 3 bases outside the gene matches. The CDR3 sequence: CASSSRQGSYEQYF. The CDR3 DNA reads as TGTGCCAGCAGTTCCCGACAGGGGTCCTACGAGCAGTACTTC.

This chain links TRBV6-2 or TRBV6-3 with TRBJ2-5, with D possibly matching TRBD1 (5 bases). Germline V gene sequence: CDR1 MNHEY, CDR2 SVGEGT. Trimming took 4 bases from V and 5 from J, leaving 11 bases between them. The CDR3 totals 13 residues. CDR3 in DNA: TGTGCCAGCAGTTTGGCAGGGCGTGAGACCCAGTACTTC. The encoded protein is CASSLAGRETQYF.

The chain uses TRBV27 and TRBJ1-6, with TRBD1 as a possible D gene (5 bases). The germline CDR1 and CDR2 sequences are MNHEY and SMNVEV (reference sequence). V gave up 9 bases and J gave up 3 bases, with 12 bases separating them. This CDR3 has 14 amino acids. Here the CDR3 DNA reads TGTGCCAGTGGGGGTGGGCTCTATAATTCACCCCTCCACTTT. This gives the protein CASGGGLYNSPLHF.

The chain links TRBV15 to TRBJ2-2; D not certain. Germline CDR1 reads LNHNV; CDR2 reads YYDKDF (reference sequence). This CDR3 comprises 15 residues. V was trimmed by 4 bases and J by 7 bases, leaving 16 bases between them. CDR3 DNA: TGTGCCACCAGCACTCCTTATATCTTGGGCGGGGAGCTGTTTTTT. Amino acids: CATSTPYILGGELFF.

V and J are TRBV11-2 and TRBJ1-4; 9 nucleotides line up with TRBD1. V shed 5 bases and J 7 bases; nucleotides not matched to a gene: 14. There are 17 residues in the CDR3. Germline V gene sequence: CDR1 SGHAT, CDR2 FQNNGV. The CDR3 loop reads CASSPLGQGTGSEKLFF. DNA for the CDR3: TGTGCCAGCAGCCCGTTGGGACAGGGAACAGGGAGTGAAAAACTGTTTTTT.

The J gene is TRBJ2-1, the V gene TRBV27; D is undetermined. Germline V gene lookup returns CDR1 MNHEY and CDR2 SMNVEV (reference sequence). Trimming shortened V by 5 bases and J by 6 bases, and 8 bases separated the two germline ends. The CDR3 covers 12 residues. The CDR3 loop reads CASSQGRNEQFF. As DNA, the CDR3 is TGTGCCAGCAGTCAAGGTCGCAATGAGCAGTTCTTC.

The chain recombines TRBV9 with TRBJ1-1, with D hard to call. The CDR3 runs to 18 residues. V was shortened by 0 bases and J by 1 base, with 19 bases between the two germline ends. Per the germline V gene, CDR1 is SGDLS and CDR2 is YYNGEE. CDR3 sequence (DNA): TGTGCCAGCAGCGTAGTGACGAGCTTGGGGAACTCGAACACTGAAGCTTTCTTT. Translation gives CASSVVTSLGNSNTEAFF.

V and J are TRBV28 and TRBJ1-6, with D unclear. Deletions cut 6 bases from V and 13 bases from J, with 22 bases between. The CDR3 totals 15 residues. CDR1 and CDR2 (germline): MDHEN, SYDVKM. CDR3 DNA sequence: TGTGCCAGCAGGAGAGACATTTCGGGCCCGTCTCCCCTCCACTTT. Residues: CASRRDISGPSPLHF.